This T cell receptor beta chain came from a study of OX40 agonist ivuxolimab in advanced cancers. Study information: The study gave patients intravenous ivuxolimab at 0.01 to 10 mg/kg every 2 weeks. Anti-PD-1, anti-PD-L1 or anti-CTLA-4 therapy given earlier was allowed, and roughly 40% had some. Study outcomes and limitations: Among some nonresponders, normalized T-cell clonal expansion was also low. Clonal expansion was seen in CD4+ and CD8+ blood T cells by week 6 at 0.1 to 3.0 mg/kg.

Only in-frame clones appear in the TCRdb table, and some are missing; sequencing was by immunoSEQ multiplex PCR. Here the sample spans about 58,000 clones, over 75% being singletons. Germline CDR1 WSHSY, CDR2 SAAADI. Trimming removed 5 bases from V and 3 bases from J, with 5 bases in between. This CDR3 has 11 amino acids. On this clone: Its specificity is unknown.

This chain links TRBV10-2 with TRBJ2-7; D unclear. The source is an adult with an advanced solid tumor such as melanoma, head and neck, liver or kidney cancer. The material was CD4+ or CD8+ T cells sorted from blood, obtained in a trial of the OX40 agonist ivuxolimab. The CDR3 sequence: CASSPDYEQYF. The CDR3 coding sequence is TGCGCCAGCAGTCCCGACTACGAGCAGTACTTC.